The T cell receptor beta chain under discussion was sequenced for a study of Tregs in tolerant kidney transplant recipients. Points from the study as a whole: The small number of patients limits these findings pending further validation. Expanding Tregs on activated donor B cells appeared to best identify donor-specific TCRbeta clones.

Regulatory T cells were sorted from thawed PBMCs rested overnight at 37°C with around 200 IU/ml IL-2. This clone was seen a handful of times. Its cognate antigen is unknown. V lost 0 bases and J lost 2, with 11 bases in between. CDR1 is MNHNY, CDR2 SVGAGI, per germline (reference sequence). This CDR3 has 16 amino acids. TCRdb keeps only in-frame clones here, not all; method: immunoSEQ multiplex PCR. Of 40,000 to 50,000 clones detected, about 89% appear once; the ten largest clones hold 0.7%. The V and J genes are TRBV6-6 and TRBJ1-3; maybe TRBD1 (6 bases). The receptor's source is a human donor in good health. Sequencing used Tregs from blood. The CDR3 loop reads CASSYSDTGPGNTIYF. CDR3 bases: TGTGCCAGCAGTTACTCAGATACAGGGCCTGGAAACACCATATATTTT.